This paragraph covers one T cell receptor (beta chain) sequence. Its antigen is as yet unknown. The data were obtained in a study of a mutant IDH1 vaccine in newly diagnosed glioma. Overall study context: The patients received vaccinations eight times, in weeks 1, 3, 5, 7, 11, 15, 19 and 23. Treated patients comprised about 60% males and 37.5% females, mean age approximately 38 years. Earlier treatment was radiotherapy, temozolomide, or both, with most getting both.

Time point reported: week 23, last vaccination. Mutant IDH1 20-mer peptide, at 300 ug, made up each vaccine dose, with topical imiquimod. Profiling relied on immunoSEQ multiplex PCR, and the TCRdb table lists in-frame clones only, not all of them. This sample has 52,000 or so clones; roughly three quarters occur once, and the top ten carry approximately 7.6%. The source of this sequence is a woman aged 40 to 50 with glioma. Some clones in this sample may be carry-over from other donors' samples. Sequenced material: PBMCs, taken from a glioma patient whose treatment included an IDH1 peptide vaccine.

The CDR3 loop is CASSPEGGGEAFF. CDR3 DNA: TGCGCCAGCAGCCCCGAGGGCGGAGGGGAAGCTTTCTTT. V and J are TRBV4-3 and TRBJ1-1; D gene ambiguous. Trimming left V 4 bases short and J 8 bases short, with 14 bases between. The CDR3 runs 13 residues. Germline V gene data show CDR1 as LGHNA and CDR2 as YSLEER.